Below are 14 T cell receptor beta chains sequenced from a single sample in a study of cytomegalovirus exposure and HLA in healthy donors. Primers for the PCR totalled 60 Vbeta and 13 Jbeta. The table came from immunoSEQ multiplex PCR; TCRdb's copy has only in-frame clones and leaves some out. In the table there are over 75,000 clones, about 66% of which are singletons. Sequenced material: PBMCs. The receptors originated from a man aged 30 to 39 in good health and CMV-seronegative.

As to this clone: The germline gene is not matched at one end of the junction; a read error may be the cause. This chain uses TRBV7-9 with TRBJ1-5; TRBD1 aligns across 9 bases. Germline V gives CDR1 SEHNR, CDR2 FQNEAQ (reference sequence). This CDR3 contains 15 residues. The CDR3 coding sequence is TGTTCCAGCAGCTTAGGGACAGGGCTAAATCAGCCCCAGCATTTT. It translates to CSSSLGTGLNQPQHF.

J is TRBJ1-2 and V is TRBV7-9; a possible D gene is TRBD1 (6 bases). Trimming left V 5 bases short and J 4 bases short, with 17 bases between. The length of the CDR3 is 15 residues. Germline CDR1 and CDR2: SEHNR and FQNEAQ (reference sequence). In DNA, the CDR3 is TGTGCCAGCAGCGGACGCCAGGGGTCGGGCTATGGCTACACCTTC. Translation: CASSGRQGSGYGYTF.

The J gene is TRBJ2-7, the V gene TRBV5-4, with D perhaps matching TRBD2 (7 bases). The CDR3 spans 13 residues. Germline values: CDR1 SGHNT, CDR2 YYREEE (reference sequence). V lost 5 bases and J lost 7, with 16 bases in between. CDR3 residues: CASRSGGAGEQYF. The DNA for the CDR3 is TGTGCCAGCAGATCTGGGGGGGCTGGGGAGCAGTACTTC.

This chain links TRBV27 with TRBJ2-7, with 7 bases aligning to TRBD2. Germline CDR1 is MNHEY and CDR2 is SMNVEV (reference sequence). The CDR3 has 16 residues. The V gene end was trimmed by 4 bases and the J gene end by 2 bases; junction bases not matched to a gene: 11. The CDR3 sequence: CASSSPPPGGAYEQYF. The CDR3 coding sequence is TGTGCCAGCAGTTCGCCCCCCCCGGGGGGTGCCTACGAGCAGTACTTC.

The chain employs TRBV5-1 and TRBJ1-2; D gene ambiguous. V was shortened by 0 bases and J by 8 bases, with 11 bases between the two germline ends. CDR3 size: 13 residues. The germline V gene has CDR1 SGHRS and CDR2 YFSETQ. DNA of the CDR3: TGCGCCAGCAGCTTGGAAGAGGTTACCGGCTACACCTTC. The encoded protein is CASSLEEVTGYTF.

This clone has a handful of counts. The gene calls are TRBV27 and TRBJ1-1, with 9 nucleotides matching TRBD1. V lost 7 bases and J lost 2; bases outside the gene matches: 11. The CDR3 extends over 16 amino acids. Germline CDR1 MNHEY, CDR2 SMNVEV (reference sequence). The CDR3 region has the DNA TGTGCCAGCACCGGGTTTCGGGGACAGGGTAACACTGAAGCTTTCTTT. Translation: CASTGFRGQGNTEAFF.

This clone was found a few times. The chain couples TRBV27 to TRBJ1-1; D is perhaps TRBD1 (5 bases). The germline V and J ends were trimmed by 5 bases and 7 bases, with 8 bases remaining between them. The CDR3 loop spans 11 amino acids. Germline V gene sequence: CDR1 MNHEY, CDR2 SMNVEV (reference sequence). CDR3 protein: CASSHTGEAFF. In nucleotides, the CDR3 is TGTGCCAGCAGTCATACAGGTGAAGCTTTCTTT.

V is TRBV7-2 and J is TRBJ2-7; a weak D match, TRBD2 (5 bases). V shed 5 bases and J shed 2 bases, with 13 bases lying between them. Germline values: CDR1 SGHTA, CDR2 FQGNSA. This CDR3 comprises 14 residues. CDR3 sequence (DNA): TGTGCCAGCAGCGACGACGGGAAAACCTACGAGCAGTACTTC. This gives the protein CASSDDGKTYEQYF.

This clone has more than one count but fewer than ten. This CDR3 reads CASTSGGVNGYTF. The CDR3 coding sequence is TGTGCCAGCACCTCGGGTGGTGTGAACGGCTACACCTTC. This chain connects TRBV27 to TRBJ1-2; D is ambiguous. This CDR3 has 13 amino acids. Trimming cost V 7 bases and J 8 bases, with 17 bases left between them. The germline CDR1 and CDR2 sequences are MNHEY and SMNVEV (reference sequence).

The table lists this clone with a few counts. The chain carries TRBV4-3 and TRBJ1-4, with D hard to call. V was cut by 0 bases and J by 8 bases, with 7 bases left in between. Germline-derived CDR1 and CDR2 are LGHNA and YSLEER. There are 13 residues in the CDR3. This CDR3 reads CASSQDRGEKLFF. Here the CDR3 DNA reads TGCGCCAGCAGCCAAGATCGGGGAGAAAAACTGTTTTTT.

The rearrangement joins TRBV7-8 to TRBJ2-3; no definite D call. Germline values: CDR1 SGHVS, CDR2 FQNEAQ. Trimming shortened V by 6 bases and J by 3 bases, and 4 bases separated the two germline ends. This CDR3 has 11 residues. The CDR3 DNA reads as TGTGCCAGCAGTCCAACAGATACGCAGTATTTT. It specifies CASSPTDTQYF.

This chain links TRBV30 with TRBJ1-2; D gene ambiguous. Between the trimmed V and J ends, which lost 1 base and 4 bases, there was a span of 22 bases. Germline V gives CDR1 GTSNPN, CDR2 SVGIG (reference sequence). The CDR3 runs to 17 residues. CDR3 protein: CAWSDPRRSLNPYGYTF. The CDR3 DNA reads as TGTGCCTGGAGTGACCCCCGGAGAAGCTTAAACCCCTATGGCTACACCTTC.

The chain combines TRBV5-5 with TRBJ1-3; no reliable D call. Trimming cost V 4 bases and J 0 bases, with 11 bases left between them. The germline V gene encodes CDR1 SGHKS and CDR2 YYEKEE (reference sequence). The CDR3 contains 15 residues. The CDR3 sequence is CASSLYGNSGNTIYF. As DNA, the CDR3 is TGTGCCAGCAGCCTATACGGGAACTCTGGAAACACCATATATTTT.

The CDR3 reads CASSQEGRFYTGELFF. The CDR3 bases are TGTGCCAGCAGCCAAGAAGGCAGGTTTTACACCGGGGAGCTGTTTTTT. The chain links TRBV4-2 to TRBJ2-2; D ambiguous. The CDR3 sequence is 16 residues long. V was shortened by 0 bases and J by 3 bases, with 11 bases between the two germline ends. Germline loops: CDR1 LGHNA, CDR2 YNFKEQ.